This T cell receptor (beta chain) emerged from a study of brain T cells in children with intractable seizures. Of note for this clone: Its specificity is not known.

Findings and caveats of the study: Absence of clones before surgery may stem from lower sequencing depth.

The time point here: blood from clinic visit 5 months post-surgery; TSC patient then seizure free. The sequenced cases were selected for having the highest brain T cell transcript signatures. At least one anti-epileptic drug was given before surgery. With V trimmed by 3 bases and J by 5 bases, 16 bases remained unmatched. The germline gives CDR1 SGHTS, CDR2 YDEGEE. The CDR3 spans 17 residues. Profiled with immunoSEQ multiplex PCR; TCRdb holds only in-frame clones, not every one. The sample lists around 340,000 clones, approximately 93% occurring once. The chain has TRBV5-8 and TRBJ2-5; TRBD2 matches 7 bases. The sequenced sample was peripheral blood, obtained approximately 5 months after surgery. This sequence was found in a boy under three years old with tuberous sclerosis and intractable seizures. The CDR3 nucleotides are TGTGCCAGCAGCTGGGGCGGGACTACGGCCCCGAGGGAGACCCAGTACTTC. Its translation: CASSWGGTTAPRETQYF. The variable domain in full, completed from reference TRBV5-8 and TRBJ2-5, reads EAGVTQSPTHLIKTRGQQATLRCSPISGHTSVYWYQQALGLGLQFLLWYDEGEERNRGNFPPRFSGRQFPNYSSELNVNALELEDSALYLCASSWGGTTAPRETQYFGPGTRLLVL.